The 25 T cell receptor beta chains given below trace back to one sample, sequenced in a study of blood T cell repertoires in COVID-19. Measured with immunoSEQ multiplex PCR; TCRdb has only the in-frame clones, and not every one. The sample contains about 270,000 clones, less than 85% of which appear only once. The sample comprised peripheral blood. The source is a woman between 18 and 29 years old with acute or convalescent COVID-19.

This chain links TRBV3-1 (or the pseudogene TRBV3-2) with TRBJ1-1; the D gene is possibly TRBD1 (6 bases). This CDR3 has 16 amino acids. Germline-derived CDR1 and CDR2 are LGHDT and YNNKEL (reference sequence). Trimming stripped 1 base from V and 1 base from J, with 13 bases between. The CDR3 region is CASSQGYGTQNTEAFF. The CDR3 DNA reads TGTGCCAGCAGCCAAGGGTACGGGACACAGAACACTGAAGCTTTCTTT.

The rearrangement links TRBV13 to TRBJ2-7, with 12 positions matching TRBD2. V lost 0 bases, J lost 5 bases, and 2 bases stayed unmatched. This CDR3 region has 15 residues. Per the germline V gene, CDR1 is PRHDT and CDR2 is FYEKMQ (reference sequence). The CDR3 DNA reads TGTGCCAGCAGCTTAGGGTCTAGCGGGAGGGACGAGCAGTACTTC. Its protein product is CASSLGSSGRDEQYF.

This chain joins TRBV6-2 or TRBV6-3 and TRBJ2-5, with 7 bases that match TRBD2. The CDR3 contains 15 residues. Per germline, CDR1 MNHEY and CDR2 SVGEGT. V lost 6 bases and J lost 4; bases outside the gene matches: 11. Written as DNA, the CDR3 is TGTGCCAGCAGCCAACCGGGGGGAGCAGCAGAGACCCAGTACTTC. Translating it yields CASSQPGGAAETQYF.

V and J are TRBV5-5 and TRBJ1-4; 8 bases agree with TRBD1. This CDR3 has 14 residues. The germline CDR1 and CDR2 sequences are SGHKS and YYEKEE (reference sequence). Losses at the gene ends were 0 bases for V and 6 bases for J; bases not matched to a gene: 1. The CDR3 bases are TGTGCCAGCAGCTTGGCCAGGGGGCATGAAAAACTGTTTTTT. Translated: CASSLARGHEKLFF.

The chain is built from TRBV7-9 and TRBJ2-7, with 11 nucleotides matching TRBD1. V shed 4 bases and J 2 bases; nucleotides not matched to a gene: 7. The germline V gene encodes CDR1 SEHNR and CDR2 FQNEAQ (reference sequence). This CDR3 is built from 16 residues. The CDR3: CASSSGQGATTYEQYF. CDR3 bases: TGTGCCAGCAGCTCCGGACAGGGGGCCACTACCTACGAGCAGTACTTC.

The count of this clone is one. This chain uses TRBV3-1 (or the pseudogene TRBV3-2) with TRBJ2-3, with unresolved D. The V gene's germline CDR1 is LGHDT and CDR2 YNNKEL (reference sequence). The CDR3 contains 13 residues. V was pared by 1 base and J by 6 bases, with 8 bases between. CDR3 DNA: TGTGCCAGCAGCCAAGCTTCAGCGGATACGCAGTATTTT. This encodes CASSQASADTQYF.

The V gene is TRBV7-2, the J gene TRBJ2-5; TRBD2 matches at 8 bases. This CDR3 is 15 amino acids long. The junction had 7 bases not matched to a gene; V was cut back by 5 bases and J by 2 bases. Germline-derived CDR1 and CDR2 are SGHTA and FQGNSA. CDR3 DNA sequence: TGTGCCAGCAGCCCCACTAGCGGACGACAAGAGACCCAGTACTTC. Translated: CASSPTSGRQETQYF.

The chain carries TRBV7-9 and TRBJ1-4; 7 bases map to TRBD1. The length of the CDR3 is 15 residues. After removal of 2 bases from V and 5 bases from J, the junction contained 5 bases not matched to a gene. CDR1 and CDR2 (germline): SEHNR, FQNEAQ (reference sequence). In DNA form, the CDR3 reads TGTGCCAGCAGCTTAAACAGGGGCCAGAATGAAAAACTGTTTTTT. Amino acid sequence: CASSLNRGQNEKLFF.

The rearrangement uses TRBV6-5 and TRBJ2-7, with 9 bases identical to TRBD1. The CDR3 consists of 16 residues. Per the germline V gene, CDR1 is MNHEY and CDR2 is SVGAGI. V lost 3 bases, J lost 7 bases, and 13 bases stayed unmatched. The CDR3: CASSYQEGQGPMEQYF. In DNA, the CDR3 is TGTGCCAGCAGTTATCAAGAGGGACAGGGACCTATGGAGCAGTACTTC.

This clone was observed a handful of times. The chain links TRBV6-5 to TRBJ1-5; 7 nucleotides line up with TRBD1. The CDR3 totals 15 residues. The germline gives CDR1 MNHEY, CDR2 SVGAGI. The V gene end was trimmed by 6 bases and the J gene end by 3 bases; junction bases not matched to a gene: 8. CDR3 sequence: CASSPTGADNQPQHF. CDR3 nucleotide sequence: TGTGCCAGCAGCCCAACAGGGGCGGACAATCAGCCCCAGCATTTT.

This chain joins TRBV13 and TRBJ2-3, with a weak D call TRBD1 (5 bases). Trimming removed 6 bases at V and 3 bases at J, with 13 bases between. The CDR3 totals 14 residues. Germline V gene data show CDR1 as PRHDT and CDR2 as FYEKMQ (reference sequence). CDR3 sequence (DNA): TGTGCCAGCAGTTCAGGGATTGGGACAGATACGCAGTATTTT. Translating gives CASSSGIGTDTQYF. Complete variable domain (other parts from reference TRBV13 and TRBJ2-3): AAGVIQSPRHLIKEKRETATLKCYPIPRHDTVYWYQQGPGQDPQFLISFYEKMQSDKGSIPDRFSAQQFSDYHSELNMSSLELGDSALYFCASSSGIGTDTQYFGPGTRLTVL.

This clone occurred once. This rearrangement joins TRBV10-3 to TRBJ1-1; 8 nucleotides line up with TRBD1. Germline assignment: CDR1 ENHRY and CDR2 SYGVKD. CDR3 length: 13 amino acids. J gave up 7 bases and V 7 bases, and 8 bases lay outside the gene matches. CDR3 loop: CAITVTGEGEAFF. CDR3 DNA sequence: TGTGCCATCACGGTGACAGGGGAAGGTGAAGCTTTCTTT.

The sample holds a few counts of this clone. The gene calls are TRBV20-1 and TRBJ2-7, with a tentative D call TRBD2 (5 bases). Trimming stripped 3 bases from V and 3 bases from J, with 9 bases between. This CDR3 is 12 amino acids long. The germline CDR1 and CDR2 sequences are DFQATT and SNEGSKA (reference sequence). The CDR3 reads CSASREHYEQYF. Written as DNA, the CDR3 is TGCAGTGCTAGTAGGGAGCACTACGAGCAGTACTTC.

This chain connects TRBV27 to TRBJ2-1, with D maybe TRBD2 (5 bases). The V end was cut by 6 bases, the J end by 9 bases, with 12 bases between. The CDR3 spans 12 residues. Germline CDR1 and CDR2: MNHEY and SMNVEV (reference sequence). The CDR3 here is CASRLTRSEQFF. The CDR3 region has the DNA TGTGCCAGCAGACTTACTAGAAGTGAGCAGTTCTTC.

This chain connects TRBV11-2 to TRBJ2-7; D gene unclear. The germline gives CDR1 SGHAT, CDR2 FQNNGV. Trimming shortened V by 1 base and J by 2 bases, and 9 bases separated the two germline ends. This CDR3 has 14 residues. The DNA of the CDR3 is TGTGCCAGCAGCTTAGGTTACAGAACCTACGAGCAGTACTTC. The encoded protein is CASSLGYRTYEQYF.

The V gene is TRBV5-1, the J gene TRBJ2-4; D is perhaps TRBD1 (5 bases). Deletions cut 2 bases from V and 7 bases from J, with 10 bases between. This CDR3 spans 13 amino acids. Germline lookup yields CDR1 SGHRS and CDR2 YFSETQ. CDR3 loop: CASSFAGSNIQYF. The DNA of the CDR3 is TGCGCCAGCAGCTTTGCAGGGTCTAACATTCAGTACTTC.

The chain has TRBV19 and TRBJ2-7, with a weak D call TRBD1 (5 bases). V lost 3 bases, J lost 0 bases, and 15 bases lay in between. CDR3 length equals 16 residues. Germline lookup yields CDR1 LNHDA and CDR2 SQIVND (reference sequence). Here the CDR3 reads CASSIGAARSSYEQYF. In DNA, the CDR3 is TGTGCCAGTAGTATTGGGGCAGCCAGAAGCTCCTACGAGCAGTACTTC.

This clone came up once. V gene TRBV4-3 combines with J gene TRBJ2-1, with TRBD2 matching 12 bases. Germline values: CDR1 LGHNA, CDR2 YSLEER. CDR3 length: 16 residues. Trimming removed 0 bases from V and 9 bases from J; junction bases left unmatched: 6. CDR3 region: CASSQDRLAGVGEQFF. In DNA, the CDR3 is TGCGCCAGCAGCCAAGATCGACTAGCGGGAGTGGGTGAGCAGTTCTTC.

V and J are TRBV9 and TRBJ2-7, with 14 bases that match TRBD2. V dropped 3 bases and J dropped 4; count of bases not matched to a gene: 9. CDR1 and CDR2 (germline): SGDLS, YYNGEE. CDR3 length: 17 amino acids. The CDR3 region has the DNA TGTGCCAGCAGCGCCGACTCGGGACTAGCGGGAGAATACGAGCAGTACTTC. Translating it yields CASSADSGLAGEYEQYF.

This chain joins TRBV11-2 and TRBJ1-4; TRBD1 matches at 7 bases. Germline lookup yields CDR1 SGHAT and CDR2 FQNNGV. V shed 4 bases and J 6 bases; nucleotides not matched to a gene: 8. This CDR3 is built from 15 residues. CDR3 nucleotide sequence: TGTGCCAGCAGCTATCGACAGGGTGCAGATGAAAAACTGTTTTTT. Translated, it gives CASSYRQGADEKLFF.

The chain links TRBV15 to TRBJ2-7, with 14 bases matching TRBD2. Germline V lookup: CDR1 LNHNV, CDR2 YYDKDF (reference sequence). The V gene end was trimmed by 4 bases and the J gene end by 0 bases; junction bases not matched to a gene: 5. The CDR3 runs 17 residues. The CDR3 sequence is CATSMTSGRALSYEQYF. The CDR3 DNA follows: TGTGCCACCAGCATGACTAGCGGGAGGGCCCTCTCCTACGAGCAGTACTTC.

This chain connects TRBV3-1 (or the pseudogene TRBV3-2) to TRBJ2-1, with 9 nucleotides matching TRBD1. CDR3 length: 15 amino acids. The junction had 9 bases not matched to a gene; V was cut back by 3 bases and J by 9 bases. CDR1 LGHDT and CDR2 YNNKEL come from the germline V gene (reference sequence). CDR3 region: CASSHLGQGRGEQFF. CDR3 in DNA: TGTGCCAGCAGCCATCTTGGACAGGGGAGGGGTGAGCAGTTCTTC.

This clone was observed once. The rearrangement joins TRBV11-3 to TRBJ2-4, with TRBD1 matching over 12 bases. V dropped 1 base and J dropped 7; count of bases not matched to a gene: 5. The germline gives CDR1 SGHNT, CDR2 YENEEA. The CDR3 is made up of 16 amino acids. CDR3 in amino acids: CASSLGGTGGGNIQYF. DNA for the CDR3: TGTGCCAGCAGCTTAGGAGGGACAGGGGGCGGTAACATTCAGTACTTC.

V and J are TRBV28 and TRBJ1-2, with a weak D call TRBD1 (6 bases). The ends were cut back, 11 bases at V and 1 base at J, with 17 bases in the middle. Germline CDR1 MDHEN, CDR2 SYDVKM. This CDR3 spans 14 amino acids. In DNA form, the CDR3 reads TGTGCCGTTCGGTACAGGGACCTTAACTATGGCTACACCTTC. Residues: CAVRYRDLNYGYTF.

V and J are TRBV4-3 and TRBJ1-2; D gene uncertain. V lost 1 base to trimming and J lost 14 bases, with 17 bases between them. The CDR3 has 13 amino acids. Germline V gene lookup returns CDR1 LGHNA and CDR2 YSLEER. The CDR3 spells CASSQGGGGNRTF. The CDR3 nucleotides read TGCGCCAGCAGCCAAGGAGGAGGTGGGAATCGGACCTTC.